What follows is one T cell receptor (beta chain) and its context. Its matching antigen is unknown. Other DNA sequences in this sample translate to the same CDR3. This sample is drawn from a study of beta chain features in type 1 diabetes. Expressed TCRB transcripts were sequenced because the entire RNA isolate underwent reverse transcription. Sequencing used immunoSEQ multiplex PCR; TCRdb keeps in-frame clones, though not all of them. The data hold about 740,000 clones, with 13% observed a single time. One heparinised blood draw averaging approximately 120 mL was given by each donor. Every sorted population was more than 98% pure. Whole-study findings and limits: Because the template was cDNA, high-expressing cells might be over-represented. Fewer junction insertions and more nucleotide deletions appeared in type 1 diabetes patients. Type 1 diabetes patients showed a moderate but significant shortening of TCRB CDR3s in all four CD4+ subsets.

The germline gives CDR1 KGHSH, CDR2 LQKENI. The ends lost 2 bases at V and 6 bases at J; junction bases unmatched: 2. The CDR3 loop spans 13 amino acids. The rearrangement links TRBV18 to TRBJ1-2; TRBD1 matches 8 bases. The receptor's source is a man in his late teens or twenties with type 1 diabetes. Material for sequencing was naive CD4+ T cells from blood. Here the CDR3 reads CASSPLTGDGYTF. Written as DNA, the CDR3 is TGTGCCAGCTCACCATTGACAGGGGATGGCTACACCTTC.